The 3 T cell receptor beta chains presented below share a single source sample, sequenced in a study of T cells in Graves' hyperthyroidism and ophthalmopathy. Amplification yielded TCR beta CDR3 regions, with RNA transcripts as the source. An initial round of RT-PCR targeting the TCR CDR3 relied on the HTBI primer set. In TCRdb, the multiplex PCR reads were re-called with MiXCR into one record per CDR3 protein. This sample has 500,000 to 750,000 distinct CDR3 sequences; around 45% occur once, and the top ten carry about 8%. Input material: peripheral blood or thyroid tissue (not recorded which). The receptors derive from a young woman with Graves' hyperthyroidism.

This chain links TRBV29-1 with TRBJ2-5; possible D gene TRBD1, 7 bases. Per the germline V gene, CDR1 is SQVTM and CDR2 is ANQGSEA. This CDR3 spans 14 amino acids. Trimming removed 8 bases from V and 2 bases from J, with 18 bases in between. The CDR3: CSSRQGGNQETQYF. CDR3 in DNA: TGCAGCAGCAGACAGGGAGGCAATCAAGAGACCCAGTACTTC.

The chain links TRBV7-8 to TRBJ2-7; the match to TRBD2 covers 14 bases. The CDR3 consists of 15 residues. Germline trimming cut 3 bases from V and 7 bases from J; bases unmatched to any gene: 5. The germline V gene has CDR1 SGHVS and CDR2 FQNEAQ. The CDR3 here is CASSLGLAGAREQYF. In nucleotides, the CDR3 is TGTGCCAGCAGCTTGGGACTAGCGGGAGCTCGAGAGCAGTACTTC.

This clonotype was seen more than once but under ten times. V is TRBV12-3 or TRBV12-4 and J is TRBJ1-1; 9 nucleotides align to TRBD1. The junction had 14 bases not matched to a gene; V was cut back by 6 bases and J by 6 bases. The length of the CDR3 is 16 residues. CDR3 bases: TGTGCCAGCAGACAGACAGGACAGGGGATACTCCCTGAAGCTTTCTTT. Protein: CASRQTGQGILPEAFF.